The 2 T cell receptor beta chains presented below share a single source sample, sequenced in a study of cytomegalovirus exposure and HLA in healthy donors. PCR employed 60 Vbeta and 13 Jbeta primers. This table comes from immunoSEQ multiplex PCR, and its TCRdb copy is limited to in-frame clones, with some not included. The sample gives over 200,000 clones, more than 60% of which show up once; 2.7% is in the top ten. The sample consisted of PBMCs. The origin of the receptors is a woman aged 55 to 70 in good health and CMV-seropositive.

The chain employs TRBV7-9 and TRBJ1-6; D not certain. The CDR3 runs 11 residues. The germline V gene has CDR1 SEHNR and CDR2 FQNEAQ (reference sequence). Deletions cut 4 bases from V and 11 bases from J, with 6 bases between. In nucleotides, the CDR3 is TGTGCCAGCAGCTCCACTCCACCCCTCCACTTT. Translation gives CASSSTPPLHF. Supplemented by reference TRBV7-9 and TRBJ1-6, the full variable domain reads DTGVSQNPRHKITKRGQNVTFRCDPISEHNRLYWYRQTLGQGPEFLTYFQNEAQLEKSRLLSDRFSAERPKGSFSTLEIQRTEQGDSAMYLCASSSTPPLHFGNGTRLTVT.

This sequence joins TRBV4-2 and TRBJ2-4; 8 bases line up with TRBD1. With V trimmed by 0 bases and J by 0 bases, 1 base remained unmatched. Germline V gene sequence: CDR1 LGHNA, CDR2 YNFKEQ. The CDR3 has 16 residues. CDR3 in DNA: TGTGCCAGCAGCCAAGACGGACAGGGAGCCAAAAACATTCAGTACTTC. Encoded protein: CASSQDGQGAKNIQYF.